The source of this TCR beta chain is a study of blood T cell repertoires in COVID-19. Across the whole study: Some COVID-19 samples were acute and others convalescent; all came from the United States, Italy and Spain.

Using immunoSEQ multiplex PCR, the repertoire was profiled, and TCRdb retains in-frame clones only, with some absent. The repertoire holds about 200,000 clones, with more than 85% as singletons. The CDR3 covers 14 residues. Trimming cost V 5 bases and J 2 bases, with 12 bases left between them. CDR1 SNHLY and CDR2 FYNNEI come from the germline V gene. J is TRBJ1-1 and V is TRBV2; perhaps TRBD1 as D (6 bases). The TCR was taken from a woman between 45 and 65 years old with COVID-19, enrolled during active disease. Sequenced sample: peripheral blood. In DNA, the CDR3 is TGTGCCAGCAGTACTGGACAGTTAAACACTGAAGCTTTCTTT. The encoded protein is CASSTGQLNTEAFF.